A selection of T cell receptor beta chains follows, all from one sample in a study of T-cell reconstitution after alpha-beta-depleted transplantation in children. MiXCR, run by TCRdb on the PCR reads, gives a single entry per CDR3 protein. The sample has approximately 27,000 distinct CDR3 sequences, 15% to 20% seen once. Here the sequenced sample was PBMCs, mostly from graft donor cells, taken 60 days after TCRalphabeta/CD19-depleted stem cell transplant. These receptors originate from a male patient between 2 and 10 years old who had a stem cell transplant for acute lymphoblastic leukemia, so the T cells may come from the graft donor. CDR3s include the opening cysteine and the closing phenylalanine or tryptophan. The D gene is left open where the match is weak. Some rows have no size entry. The others give once, few or many, or a class for an expanded clone.

>few|TRBJ1-3|TRBV21-1|.
CASSRCFSGNTIYF
TGTGCCAGCTCGCGGTGCTTCTCTGGAAACACCATATATTTT
>.|TRBJ1-1|TRBV27|.
CASRTVVGKGKAEAFF
TGTGCCAGCCGTACTGTAGTGGGAAAGGGGAAGGCTGAAGCTTTCTTT
>many|TRBJ1-5|TRBV7-7|.
CASSFHRGHGNQPQHF
TGTGCTAGCAGCTTCCATCGAGGACATGGCAATCAGCCCCAGCATTTT
>few|TRBJ2-3|TRBV2|.
CASMGGTDTQYF
TGTGCCAGCATGGGGGGCACAGATACGCAGTATTTT
>.|TRBJ2-7|TRBV20-1|TRBD2
CSARGTSGYEQYF
TGCAGTGCTAGGGGGACTAGCGGCTACGAGCAGTACTTC
>.|TRBJ1-2|TRBV12-3/TRBV12-4|TRBD1
CASSLTLDRGSYGYTF
TGTGCCAGCAGTCTAACTCTGGACAGGGGGTCCTATGGCTACACCTTC
>.|TRBJ1-5|TRBV7-9|.
CSSSLQGANQPQHF
TGTTCCAGCAGCTTACAAGGAGCGAATCAGCCCCAGCATTTT
>.|TRBJ2-3|TRBV2|TRBD2
CASGRRAGGGIADTQYF
TGTGCCAGCGGAAGGAGGGCTGGCGGGGGTATCGCAGATACGCAGTATTTT
>.|TRBJ1-1|TRBV5-1|TRBD1
CASTLGTGKADTEAFF
TGCGCCAGCACCTTGGGGACAGGAAAAGCGGACACTGAAGCTTTCTTT
>many|TRBJ2-5|TRBV12-3/TRBV12-4|TRBD1
CASSLMGQVGAETQYF
TGTGCCAGCAGTTTAATGGGACAGGTCGGGGCAGAGACCCAGTACTTC
>.|TRBJ2-6|TRBV9|.
CASSVTPPGSSGANVLTF
TGTGCCAGCAGCGTAACCCCCCCAGGGTCCTCTGGGGCCAACGTCCTGACTTTC
>once|TRBJ2-1|TRBV28|.
CASSSYREPPYNEQFF
TGTGCCAGCAGTTCATATCGGGAACCGCCCTACAATGAGCAGTTCTTC
>.|TRBJ2-7|TRBV4-2|.
CASSLRLSGRDGRPYEQYF
TGTGCCAGCAGCCTGCGTCTGTCCGGCCGGGACGGACGACCCTACGAGCAGTACTTC
>.|TRBJ1-1|TRBV30|.
CAWSSPTGEAFF
TGTGCCTGGAGCTCTCCGACAGGTGAAGCTTTCTTT
>.|TRBJ2-3|TRBV2|TRBD2
CASSRAGPFSDTQYF
TGTGCCAGCAGTCGAGCGGGACCATTTTCAGATACGCAGTATTTT
>few|TRBJ2-7|TRBV6-2/TRBV6-3|.
CASTQPGQIYEQYF
TGTGCCAGCACCCAGCCGGGACAAATCTACGAGCAGTACTTC
>.|TRBJ2-7|TRBV6-1|TRBD1
CARRDRLTYEQYF
TGTGCCAGGCGGGACAGGCTTACCTACGAGCAGTACTTC
>few|TRBJ1-1|TRBV7-9|.
CASSLATGVVTEAFF
TGTGCCAGCAGCTTAGCGACAGGAGTGGTGACTGAAGCTTTCTTT
>many|TRBJ2-3|TRBV6-5|.
CASSPGVWADTQYF
TGTGCCAGCAGTCCGGGGGTGTGGGCAGATACGCAGTATTTT
>few|TRBJ2-1|TRBV15|.
CATSRVTTGWNEQFF
TGTGCCACCAGCAGAGTTACAACCGGTTGGAATGAGCAGTTCTTC
>.|TRBJ2-5|TRBV18|TRBD2
CASSPTSGGLYQETQYF
TGTGCCAGCTCGCCTACTAGCGGGGGGCTGTACCAAGAGACCCAGTACTTC
>.|TRBJ2-7|TRBV4-2|.
CASSGRGQSYEQYF
TGTGCCAGCAGCGGGAGGGGACAGAGCTACGAGCAGTACTTC
>few|TRBJ1-3|TRBV11-2|TRBD1
CASSFDRGRDTIYF
TGTGCCAGCAGCTTTGACAGGGGGCGAGACACCATATATTTT
>.|TRBJ2-7|TRBV12-3/TRBV12-4|.
CASSLALGLGASEQYF
TGTGCCAGCAGTTTAGCGCTGGGGCTAGGGGCGTCCGAGCAGTACTTC
>many|TRBJ2-1|TRBV20-1|TRBD2
CGGRAYNEQFF
TGCGGGGGGAGGGCCTACAATGAGCAGTTCTTC
>.|TRBJ2-3|TRBV12-3/TRBV12-4|.
CASSLAGGPVRTDTQYF
TGTGCCAGCAGTTTAGCGGGGGGGCCGGTTCGCACAGATACGCAGTATTTT
>.|TRBJ1-2|TRBV29-1|.
CSVVQGQYGYTF
TGCAGCGTTGTACAAGGACAGTATGGCTACACCTTC
>many|TRBJ1-6|TRBV28|.
CASSPDRSPNSPLHF
TGTGCCAGCAGTCCAGACAGGTCACCAAATTCACCCCTCCACTTT
>.|TRBJ2-5|TRBV5-1|.
CASSLADEGKATQYF
TGCGCCAGCAGCTTGGCCGACGAGGGAAAAGCGACCCAGTACTTC
>many|TRBJ2-7|TRBV27|.
CASSSYSYEQYF
TGTGCCAGCAGTTCTTACAGTTACGAGCAGTACTTC
>many|TRBJ2-1|TRBV29-1|TRBD1
CSVVGTVGYEQFF
TGCAGCGTTGTCGGGACAGTTGGCTATGAGCAGTTCTTC
>many|TRBJ2-2|TRBV5-1|TRBD1
CASSFMGPPGQGSTGELFF
TGCGCCAGCAGCTTCATGGGCCCCCCGGGACAGGGTAGTACCGGGGAGCTGTTTTTT
>many|TRBJ1-2|TRBV5-6|.
CASSSDGAYYGYTF
TGTGCCAGCAGCTCAGACGGAGCTTACTATGGCTACACCTTC
>few|TRBJ2-1|TRBV7-8|.
CASSLEGGGRVSYNEQFF
TGTGCCAGCAGCTTAGAGGGGGGGGGCAGGGTATCCTACAATGAGCAGTTCTTC
>many|TRBJ1-2|TRBV12-3/TRBV12-4|.
CASSLGRGRRNSNGYTF
TGTGCCAGCAGTCTAGGGAGGGGGAGAAGGAACTCAAATGGCTACACCTTC
>few|TRBJ1-1|TRBV28|.
CASSSRGAGDTEAFF
TGTGCCAGCAGTTCACGAGGGGCGGGGGACACTGAAGCTTTCTTT
>many|TRBJ2-1|TRBV29-1|.
CSVGNNEQFF
TGCAGCGTTGGAAACAATGAGCAGTTCTTC